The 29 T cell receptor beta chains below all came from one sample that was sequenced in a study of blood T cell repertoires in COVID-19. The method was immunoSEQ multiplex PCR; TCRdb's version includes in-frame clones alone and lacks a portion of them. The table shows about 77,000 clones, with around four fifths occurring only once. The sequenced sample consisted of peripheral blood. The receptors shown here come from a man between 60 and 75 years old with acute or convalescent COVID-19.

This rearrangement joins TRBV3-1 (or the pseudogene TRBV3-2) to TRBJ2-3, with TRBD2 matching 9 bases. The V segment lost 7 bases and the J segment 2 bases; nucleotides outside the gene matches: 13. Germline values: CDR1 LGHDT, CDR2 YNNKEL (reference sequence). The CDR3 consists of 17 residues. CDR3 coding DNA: TGTGCCAGCAAGTTTAGCGGGAGCCACCCCAACACAGATACGCAGTATTTT. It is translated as CASKFSGSHPNTDTQYF.

The CDR3 protein is CASSPGTGEKLFF. The CDR3 coding sequence is TGTGCCAGCAGCCCGGGGACAGGGGAAAAACTGTTTTTT. V gene TRBV3-1 (or the pseudogene TRBV3-2) combines with J gene TRBJ1-4; 9 bases are shared with TRBD1. V was pared by 4 bases and J by 8 bases, with 2 bases of the junction left unmatched. Germline lookup yields CDR1 LGHDT and CDR2 YNNKEL (reference sequence). This CDR3 contains 13 residues.

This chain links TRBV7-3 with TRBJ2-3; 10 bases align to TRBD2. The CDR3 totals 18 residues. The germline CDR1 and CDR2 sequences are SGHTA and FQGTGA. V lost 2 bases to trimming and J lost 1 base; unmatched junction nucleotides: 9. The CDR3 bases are TGTGCCAGCAGCTTATCCGGGGCTAGCGGGGGAGGCACAGATACGCAGTATTTT. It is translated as CASSLSGASGGGTDTQYF.

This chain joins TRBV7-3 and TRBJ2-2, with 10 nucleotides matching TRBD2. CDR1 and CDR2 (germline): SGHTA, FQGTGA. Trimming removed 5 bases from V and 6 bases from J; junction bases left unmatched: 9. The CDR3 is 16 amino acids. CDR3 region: CASSRSGTSASGELFF. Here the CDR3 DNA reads TGTGCCAGCAGCCGAAGCGGGACTAGCGCTTCCGGGGAGCTGTTTTTT.

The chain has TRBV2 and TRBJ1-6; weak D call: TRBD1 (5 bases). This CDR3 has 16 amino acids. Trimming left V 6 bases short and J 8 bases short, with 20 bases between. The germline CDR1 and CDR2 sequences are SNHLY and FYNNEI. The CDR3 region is CASSEIGTGEDSPLHF. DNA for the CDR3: TGTGCCAGCAGCGAAATAGGGACGGGGGAAGATTCACCCCTCCACTTT. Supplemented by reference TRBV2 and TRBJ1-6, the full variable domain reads EPEVTQTPSHQVTQMGQEVILRCVPISNHLYFYWYRQILGQKVEFLVSFYNNEISEKSEIFDDQFSVERPDGSNFTLKIRSTKLEDSAMYFCASSEIGTGEDSPLHFGNGTRLTVT.

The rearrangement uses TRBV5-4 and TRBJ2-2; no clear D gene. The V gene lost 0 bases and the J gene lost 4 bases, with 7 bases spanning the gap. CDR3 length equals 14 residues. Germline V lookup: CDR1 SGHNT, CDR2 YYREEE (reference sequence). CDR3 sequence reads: CASSLGHATGELFF. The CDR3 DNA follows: TGTGCCAGCAGCTTGGGACACGCCACCGGGGAGCTGTTTTTT. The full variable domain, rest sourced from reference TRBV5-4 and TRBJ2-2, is ETGVTQSPTHLIKTRGQQVTLRCSSQSGHNTVSWYQQALGQGPQFIFQYYREEENGRGNFPPRFSGLQFPNYSSELNVNALELDDSALYLCASSLGHATGELFFGEGSRLTVL.

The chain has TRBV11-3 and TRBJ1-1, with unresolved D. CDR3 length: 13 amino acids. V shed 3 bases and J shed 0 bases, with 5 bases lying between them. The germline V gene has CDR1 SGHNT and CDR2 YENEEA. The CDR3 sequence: CASSFDMNTEAFF. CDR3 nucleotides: TGTGCCAGCAGCTTCGACATGAACACTGAAGCTTTCTTT.

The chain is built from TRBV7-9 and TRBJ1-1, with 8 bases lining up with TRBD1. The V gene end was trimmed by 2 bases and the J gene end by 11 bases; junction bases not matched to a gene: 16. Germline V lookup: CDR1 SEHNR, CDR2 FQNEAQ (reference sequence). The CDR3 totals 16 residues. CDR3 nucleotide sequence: TGTGCCAGCAGCTTAACAGGGGGGCATCGGACTGGAGGGGCTTTCTTT. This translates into CASSLTGGHRTGGAFF. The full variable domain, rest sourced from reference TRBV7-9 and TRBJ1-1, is DTGVSQNPRHKITKRGQNVTFRCDPISEHNRLYWYRQTLGQGPEFLTYFQNEAQLEKSRLLSDRFSAERPKGSFSTLEIQRTEQGDSAMYLCASSLTGGHRTGGAFFGQGTRLTVV.

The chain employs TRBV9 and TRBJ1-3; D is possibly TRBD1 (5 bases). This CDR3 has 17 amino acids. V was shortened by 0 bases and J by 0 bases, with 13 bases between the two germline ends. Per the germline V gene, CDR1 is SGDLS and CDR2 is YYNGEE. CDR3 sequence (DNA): TGTGCCAGCAGCGTAGATGGGGGAGGAGGCTCTGGAAACACCATATATTTT. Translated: CASSVDGGGGSGNTIYF.

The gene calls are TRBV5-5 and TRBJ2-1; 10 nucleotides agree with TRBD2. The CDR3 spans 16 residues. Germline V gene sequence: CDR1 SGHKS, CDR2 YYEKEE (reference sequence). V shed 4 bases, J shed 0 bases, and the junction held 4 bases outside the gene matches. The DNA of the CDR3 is TGTGCCAGCAGCCCGGGACTAGCGATCTCCTACAATGAGCAGTTCTTC. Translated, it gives CASSPGLAISYNEQFF.

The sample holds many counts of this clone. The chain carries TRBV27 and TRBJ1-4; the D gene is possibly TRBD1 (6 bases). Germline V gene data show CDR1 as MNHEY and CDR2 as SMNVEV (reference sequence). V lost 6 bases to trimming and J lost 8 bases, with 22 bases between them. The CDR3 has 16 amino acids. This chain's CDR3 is CASSPRPGEWGEKLFF. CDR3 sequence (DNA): TGTGCCAGCAGCCCCAGACCAGGGGAATGGGGGGAAAAACTGTTTTTT.

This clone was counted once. The DNA of the CDR3 is TGCAGCGTTGAGGTCGGTCAGACCCAGTACTTC. Its translation is CSVEVGQTQYF. The chain joins TRBV29-1 to TRBJ2-5, with D hard to call. Germline CDR1 reads SQVTM; CDR2 reads ANQGSEA. The CDR3 spans 11 residues. Between the trimmed V and J ends, which lost 3 bases and 6 bases, there was a span of 8 bases.

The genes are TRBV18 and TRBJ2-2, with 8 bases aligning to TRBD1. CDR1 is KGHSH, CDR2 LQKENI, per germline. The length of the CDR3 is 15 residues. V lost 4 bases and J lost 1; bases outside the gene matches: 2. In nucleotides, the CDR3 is TGTGCCAGCTCACTCGGGACAGGGAACACCGGGGAGCTGTTTTTT. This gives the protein CASSLGTGNTGELFF.

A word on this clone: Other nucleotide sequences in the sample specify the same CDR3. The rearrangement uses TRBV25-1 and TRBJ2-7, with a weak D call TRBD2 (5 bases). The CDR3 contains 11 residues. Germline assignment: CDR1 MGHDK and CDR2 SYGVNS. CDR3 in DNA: TGTGCTAGCGTACTTTCGGGAGAGCAGTACTTC. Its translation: CASVLSGEQYF.

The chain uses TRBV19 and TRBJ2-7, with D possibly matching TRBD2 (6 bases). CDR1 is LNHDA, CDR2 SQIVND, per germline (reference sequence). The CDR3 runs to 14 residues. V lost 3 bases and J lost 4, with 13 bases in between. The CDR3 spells CASSMGRGIYEQYF. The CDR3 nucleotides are TGTGCCAGTAGTATGGGGCGCGGGATTTACGAGCAGTACTTC.

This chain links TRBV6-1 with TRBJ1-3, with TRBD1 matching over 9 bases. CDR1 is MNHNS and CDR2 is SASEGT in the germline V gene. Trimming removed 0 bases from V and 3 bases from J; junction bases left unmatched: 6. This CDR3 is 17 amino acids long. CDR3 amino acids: CASSEARTGVGGNTIYF. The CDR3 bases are TGTGCCAGCAGTGAAGCCCGGACAGGGGTTGGTGGAAACACCATATATTTT.

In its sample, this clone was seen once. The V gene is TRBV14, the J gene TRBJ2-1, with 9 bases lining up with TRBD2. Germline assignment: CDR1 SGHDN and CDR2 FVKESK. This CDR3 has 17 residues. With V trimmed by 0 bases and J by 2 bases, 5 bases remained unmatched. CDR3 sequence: CASSQDVGLATYNEQFF. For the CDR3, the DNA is TGTGCCAGCAGCCAAGATGTGGGACTAGCAACCTACAATGAGCAGTTCTTC.

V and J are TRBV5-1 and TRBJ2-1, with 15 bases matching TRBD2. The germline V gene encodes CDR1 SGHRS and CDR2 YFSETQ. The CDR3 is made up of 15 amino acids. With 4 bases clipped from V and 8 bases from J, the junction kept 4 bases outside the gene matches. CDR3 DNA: TGCGCCAGCAGCGGAGGGACTAGCGGGAGGTATGAGCAGTTCTTC. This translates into CASSGGTSGRYEQFF.

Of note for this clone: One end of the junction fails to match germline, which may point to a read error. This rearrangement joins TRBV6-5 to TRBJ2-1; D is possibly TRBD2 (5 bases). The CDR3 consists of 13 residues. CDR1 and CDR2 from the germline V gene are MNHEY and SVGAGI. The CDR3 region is CASKMDSNNEQFF. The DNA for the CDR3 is TGTGCCAGCAAGATGGACTCCAACAATGAGCAGTTCTTC.

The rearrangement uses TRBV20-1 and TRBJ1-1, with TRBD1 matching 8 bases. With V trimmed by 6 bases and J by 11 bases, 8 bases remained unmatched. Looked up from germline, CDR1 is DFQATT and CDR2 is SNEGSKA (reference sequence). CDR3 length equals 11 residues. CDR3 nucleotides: TGCAGTGCGGGGTGGACAGGGAGGGCTTTCTTT. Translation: CSAGWTGRAFF.

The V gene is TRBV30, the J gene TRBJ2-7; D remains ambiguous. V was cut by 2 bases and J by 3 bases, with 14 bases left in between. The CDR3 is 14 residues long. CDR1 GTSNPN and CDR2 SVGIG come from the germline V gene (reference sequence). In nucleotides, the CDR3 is TGTGCCTGGAGTTCTAGTCTATTGTTCTACGAGCAGTACTTC. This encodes CAWSSSLLFYEQYF.

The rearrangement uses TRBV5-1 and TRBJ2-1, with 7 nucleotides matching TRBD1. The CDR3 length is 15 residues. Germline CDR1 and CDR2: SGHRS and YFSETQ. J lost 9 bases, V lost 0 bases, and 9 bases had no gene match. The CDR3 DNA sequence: TGCGCCAGCAGCTTGGTACAGGGGATAGAGGGTGAGCAGTTCTTC. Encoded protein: CASSLVQGIEGEQFF.

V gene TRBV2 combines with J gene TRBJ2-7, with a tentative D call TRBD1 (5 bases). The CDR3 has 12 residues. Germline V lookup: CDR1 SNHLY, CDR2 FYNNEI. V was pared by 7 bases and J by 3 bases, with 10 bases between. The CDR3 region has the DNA TGTGCCAGCAATAGACAGTACTACGAGCAGTACTTC. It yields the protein CASNRQYYEQYF.

The CDR3 loop reads CASKRTSATYEQYF. Written as DNA, the CDR3 is TGTGCCAGCAAAAGGACTAGCGCAACCTACGAGCAGTACTTC. The rearrangement uses TRBV6-5 and TRBJ2-7, with 9 bases that match TRBD2. Germline trimming cut 7 bases from V and 2 bases from J; bases unmatched to any gene: 6. The CDR3 is made up of 14 amino acids. The V gene's germline CDR1 is MNHEY and CDR2 SVGAGI.

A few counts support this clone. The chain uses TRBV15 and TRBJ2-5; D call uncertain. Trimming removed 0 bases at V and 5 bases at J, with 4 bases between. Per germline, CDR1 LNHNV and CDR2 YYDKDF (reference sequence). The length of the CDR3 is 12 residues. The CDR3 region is CATSRDMETQYF. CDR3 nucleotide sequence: TGTGCCACCAGCAGAGATATGGAGACCCAGTACTTC.

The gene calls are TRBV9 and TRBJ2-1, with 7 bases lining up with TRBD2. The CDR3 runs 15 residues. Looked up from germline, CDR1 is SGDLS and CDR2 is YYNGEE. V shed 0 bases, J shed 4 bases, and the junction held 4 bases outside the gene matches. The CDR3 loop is CASSVDGGTYNEQFF. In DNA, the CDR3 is TGTGCCAGCAGCGTAGACGGGGGGACGTACAATGAGCAGTTCTTC.

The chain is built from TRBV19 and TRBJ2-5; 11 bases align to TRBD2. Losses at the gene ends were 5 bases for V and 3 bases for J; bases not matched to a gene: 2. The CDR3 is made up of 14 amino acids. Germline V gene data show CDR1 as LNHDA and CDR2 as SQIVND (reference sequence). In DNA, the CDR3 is TGTGCCAGTAGTCCGGGACTAGCGGAAGAGACCCAGTACTTC. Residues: CASSPGLAEETQYF.

The CDR3 DNA reads TGTGCCAGCAGCCTAGACAGGACAGATACGCAGTATTTT. Translation gives CASSLDRTDTQYF. The V call is TRBV2, the J call TRBJ2-3; TRBD1 might be the D (6 bases). The CDR3 totals 13 residues. Trimming stripped 6 bases from V and 3 bases from J, with 10 bases between. The germline V gene has CDR1 SNHLY and CDR2 FYNNEI.

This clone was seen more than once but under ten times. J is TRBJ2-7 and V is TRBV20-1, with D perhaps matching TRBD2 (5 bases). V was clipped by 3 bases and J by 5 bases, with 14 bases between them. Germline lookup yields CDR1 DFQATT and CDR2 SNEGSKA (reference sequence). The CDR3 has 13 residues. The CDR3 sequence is CSASVREWDEQYF. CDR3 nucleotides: TGCAGTGCTAGTGTACGGGAATGGGACGAGCAGTACTTC.